Below are 20 T cell receptor beta chains sequenced from a single sample in a study of shared clonotypes between healthy human individuals. Here immunoSEQ multiplex PCR was the method, and the copy in TCRdb shows in-frame clones only, minus some. Among some 700,000 clones listed, about 90% were seen once. Material for sequencing was memory CD8+ T cells from PBMCs. Documented subset: CD45RO+ cells pooled with CCR7-negative TemRA cells. These receptors originate from a man aged 18 to 29 in good health. Some clones in this sample may be carry-over from other donors' samples.

The chain has TRBV11-2 and TRBJ2-5; D uncertain. Judging by the DNA end, TRBJ2-7 fits better; the J call may be wrong. The CDR3 consists of 13 residues. Germline V CDR1 and CDR2: SGHAT, FQNNGV. The CDR3 DNA reads TGTGCCAGCAGGAGCAGAACTACCTACGAGCAGTACTTC. Its protein product is CASRSRTTYEQYF.

This chain joins TRBV7-8 and TRBJ2-1, with TRBD2 matching 7 bases. Trimming at V came to 6 bases and at J to 2 bases, leaving 7 bases not matched to a gene. Germline CDR1 SGHVS, CDR2 FQNEAQ. The CDR3 extends over 15 amino acids. CDR3 DNA: TGTGCCAGCAGGATCGGGGGGAATACCTACAATGAGCAGTTCTTC. It translates to CASRIGGNTYNEQFF.

This clone was recorded only once. The chain is built from TRBV5-1 and TRBJ2-6; D may be TRBD2 (6 bases). CDR3 length equals 19 residues. Germline CDR1 and CDR2: SGHRS and YFSETQ. Trimming cost V 3 bases and J 2 bases, with 21 bases left between them. The CDR3 spells CASSYWGDVPNPGANVLTF. The CDR3 region has the DNA TGCGCCAGCAGCTACTGGGGGGACGTCCCTAATCCTGGGGCCAACGTCCTGACTTTC. Full variable domain (remainder filled in from reference TRBV5-1 and TRBJ2-6): KAGVTQTPRYLIKTRGQQVTLSCSPISGHRSVSWYQQTPGQGLQFLFEYFSETQRNKGNFPGRFSGRQFSNSRSEMNVSTLELGDSALYLCASSYWGDVPNPGANVLTFGAGSRLTVL.

This chain connects TRBV7-9 to TRBJ2-5; no firm D call. CDR1 is SEHNR, CDR2 FQNEAQ, per germline (reference sequence). The CDR3 runs to 16 residues. V was cut by 5 bases and J by 7 bases, with 23 bases left in between. The CDR3 DNA is TGTGCCAGCAGCCCTGACGGTTGGCCCGGAGCTGGGACCCAGTACTTC. Translated: CASSPDGWPGAGTQYF.

The gene calls are TRBV29-1 and TRBJ2-6, with D possibly matching TRBD2 (6 bases). Germline V gene data show CDR1 as SQVTM and CDR2 as ANQGSEA. The CDR3 sequence is 14 residues long. V lost 7 bases and J lost 2, with 12 bases in between. CDR3 amino acids: CSARTTPGANVLTF. The CDR3 nucleotides read TGCAGCGCCCGGACTACCCCTGGGGCCAACGTCCTGACTTTC.

In nucleotides, the CDR3 is TGTGCCAGCAGTTTTGGACCCGAGGGTTATGGCTACACCTTC. Its translation: CASSFGPEGYGYTF. This chain uses TRBV27 with TRBJ1-2; D is undetermined. This CDR3 region has 14 residues. Germline V CDR1 and CDR2: MNHEY, SMNVEV (reference sequence). Trimming left V 3 bases short and J 5 bases short, with 13 bases between.

The rearrangement uses TRBV9 and TRBJ2-3, with D uncertain. Germline CDR1 reads SGDLS; CDR2 reads YYNGEE. This CDR3 has 15 amino acids. The V gene lost 4 bases and the J gene lost 0 bases, with 12 bases spanning the gap. This CDR3 reads CASSSRAFSTDTQYF. The CDR3 nucleotides are TGTGCCAGCAGCTCACGGGCCTTTAGCACAGATACGCAGTATTTT.

The rearrangement joins TRBV20-1 to TRBJ2-1; D uncertain. V was cut by 5 bases and J by 10 bases, with 9 bases left in between. CDR1 is DFQATT and CDR2 is SNEGSKA in the germline V gene (reference sequence). The CDR3 length is 10 residues. CDR3 residues: CSAGVKEQFF. CDR3 in DNA: TGCAGTGCTGGGGTCAAGGAGCAGTTCTTC.

The chain carries TRBV9 and TRBJ2-2; the match to TRBD1 covers 7 bases. After removal of 0 bases from V and 4 bases from J, the junction contained 6 bases not matched to a gene. The CDR3 contains 16 residues. CDR1 is SGDLS and CDR2 is YYNGEE in the germline V gene. The CDR3 DNA reads as TGTGCCAGCAGCGTAGTGGCGACAGGGTCCACCGGGGAGCTGTTTTTT. It encodes CASSVVATGSTGELFF.

The table lists this clone with many counts. Compared with germline, one end of the junction differs, possibly owing to a read error. In DNA, the CDR3 is TGTGCCAGCTTAAGGGCGGACCCTAACGAAAAACTGTTTTTT. Protein sequence: CASLRADPNEKLFF. The V and J genes are TRBV28 and TRBJ1-4; no clear D gene. The germline V gene encodes CDR1 MDHEN and CDR2 SYDVKM. CDR3 length: 14 amino acids.

The chain employs TRBV6-5 and TRBJ1-2; a weak D match, TRBD1 (5 bases). Germline V gene lookup returns CDR1 MNHEY and CDR2 SVGAGI. Between the trimmed V and J ends, which lost 6 bases and 8 bases, there was a span of 19 bases. This CDR3 spans 14 amino acids. The CDR3 loop reads CASSPGGGAEGYTF. The CDR3 nucleotides are TGTGCCAGCAGCCCCGGGGGAGGCGCGGAGGGCTACACCTTC.

The chain employs TRBV28 and TRBJ2-5; D gene ambiguous. Germline V gene sequence: CDR1 MDHEN, CDR2 SYDVKM. CDR3 size: 13 residues. V was shortened by 7 bases and J by 4 bases, with 13 bases between the two germline ends. As DNA, the CDR3 is TGTGCCAGCACCCTGGTGACGGGAGAGACCCAGTACTTC. Translation gives CASTLVTGETQYF.

This clone is a singleton in its sample. This rearrangement joins TRBV4-3 to TRBJ1-2, with D unclear. Trimming removed 0 bases at V and 4 bases at J, with 6 bases between. The germline gives CDR1 LGHNA, CDR2 YSLEER. The CDR3 covers 13 residues. The CDR3: CASSQDGLYGYTF. CDR3 nucleotide sequence: TGCGCCAGCAGCCAAGATGGTCTCTATGGCTACACCTTC.

This clone was picked up one time. Other nucleotide sequences in the sample specify the same CDR3. The J gene is TRBJ2-7, the V gene TRBV7-6; 9 nucleotides match TRBD2. V lost 5 bases to trimming and J lost 2 bases; unmatched junction nucleotides: 4. Germline CDR1 reads SGHVS; CDR2 reads FNYEAQ. This CDR3 comprises 14 residues. As DNA, the CDR3 is TGTGCCAGCAGCCCCGGGACTAGCCCCTACGAGCAGTACTTC. Its translation is CASSPGTSPYEQYF.

The chain couples TRBV29-1 to TRBJ1-2, with 7 bases identical to TRBD1. V dropped 5 bases and J dropped 8; count of bases not matched to a gene: 8. CDR1 and CDR2 (germline): SQVTM, ANQGSEA. This CDR3 region has 12 residues. The CDR3 nucleotides are TGCAGCGTTCGTTGGGACAGCGGCGGCTACACCTTC. It translates to CSVRWDSGGYTF.

The chain recombines TRBV27 with TRBJ1-1; D remains ambiguous. Trimming removed 4 bases at V and 3 bases at J, with 6 bases between. Germline CDR1 reads MNHEY; CDR2 reads SMNVEV (reference sequence). The CDR3 covers 12 residues. Here the CDR3 reads CASSWVDTEAFF. The CDR3 nucleotides read TGTGCCAGCAGTTGGGTGGACACTGAAGCTTTCTTT.

The rearrangement uses TRBV28 and TRBJ2-7, with D maybe TRBD2 (7 bases). The CDR3 is 14 amino acids. V was cut by 7 bases and J by 2 bases, with 15 bases left in between. The germline gives CDR1 MDHEN, CDR2 SYDVKM. The CDR3, as DNA: TGTGCCAGCACATGGGGGAGGGGGACCTACGAGCAGTACTTC. Encoded protein: CASTWGRGTYEQYF.

The J gene is TRBJ1-1, the V gene TRBV7-8; D is uncertain. This CDR3 has 12 amino acids. The germline CDR1 and CDR2 sequences are SGHVS and FQNEAQ. V gave up 7 bases and J gave up 3 bases, with 9 bases separating them. The CDR3 DNA reads as TGTGCCAGCACCCGCGGGGACACTGAAGCTTTCTTT. Protein product: CASTRGDTEAFF.

V usage is TRBV28 and J usage is TRBJ2-7; possibly TRBD2 for D (5 bases). The CDR3 totals 14 residues. CDR1 MDHEN and CDR2 SYDVKM come from the germline V gene. Trimming took off 6 bases at V and 1 base at J, with 13 bases between the two ends. As DNA, the CDR3 is TGTGCCAGCAGGTCAGCGGAAGTTTCCTACGAGCAGTACTTC. Translating it yields CASRSAEVSYEQYF.

V gene TRBV12-5 combines with J gene TRBJ2-7; D may be TRBD2 (6 bases). The CDR3 runs to 14 residues. V lost 5 bases, J lost 2 bases, and 13 bases lay in between. Per germline, CDR1 LGHNT and CDR2 FRNRAP. The CDR3 DNA reads TGTGCTAGTGGTGGGAGGCCCCGAGCCTACGAGCAGTACTTC. Its translation: CASGGRPRAYEQYF.